The 28 T cell receptor beta chains listed next were all sequenced from one sample in a study of blood T cell repertoires in COVID-19. Using immunoSEQ multiplex PCR, the repertoire was profiled, and TCRdb retains in-frame clones only, with some absent. Here the sample spans just over 60,000 clones, under 80% being singletons. Sequencing input: peripheral blood. The receptors stem from a man aged 60-69 years with acute or convalescent COVID-19.

The J gene is TRBJ1-1, the V gene TRBV6-1; D perhaps matches TRBD1 (6 bases). Trimming left V 3 bases short and J 2 bases short, with 10 bases between. The CDR3 contains 14 residues. Germline assignment: CDR1 MNHNS and CDR2 SASEGT. The CDR3 coding sequence is TGTGCCAGCAGTGACAGGGGCCTAAACACTGAAGCTTTCTTT. It is translated as CASSDRGLNTEAFF.

The chain carries TRBV7-9 and TRBJ2-5, with a possible D match to TRBD1 (5 bases). Trimming left V 9 bases short and J 2 bases short, with 13 bases between. Germline CDR1 and CDR2: SEHNR and FQNEAQ (reference sequence). This CDR3 is built from 13 residues. The CDR3 sequence: CASRRVGQETQYF. DNA for the CDR3: TGTGCCAGTCGCAGGGTTGGGCAAGAGACCCAGTACTTC.

The J gene is TRBJ2-7, the V gene TRBV24-1; perhaps TRBD1 as D (5 bases). Germline CDR1 and CDR2: KGHDR and SFDVKD. V was shortened by 9 bases and J by 4 bases, with 18 bases between the two germline ends. This CDR3 region has 14 residues. The CDR3 coding sequence is TGTGCCACCTTGAGAGGTCAGGGATTGTACGAGCAGTACTTC. Amino acids: CATLRGQGLYEQYF.

This clone was counted between two and nine times. The CDR3 is CATSTDRADQPQHF. The DNA of the CDR3 is TGTGCCACCAGCACAGACAGGGCCGATCAGCCCCAGCATTTT. This sequence joins TRBV15 and TRBJ1-5, with TRBD1 matching over 7 bases. This CDR3 region has 14 residues. Per germline, CDR1 LNHNV and CDR2 YYDKDF (reference sequence). Losses at the gene ends were 4 bases for V and 5 bases for J; bases not matched to a gene: 5.

The CDR3 DNA is TGTGCCTGGACACGGATGGGGGCCCCCGGGGAGCTGTTTTTT. It is translated as CAWTRMGAPGELFF. The chain joins TRBV30 to TRBJ2-2, with D possibly being TRBD1 (6 bases). Trimming removed 4 bases at V and 6 bases at J, with 15 bases between. The germline V gene encodes CDR1 GTSNPN and CDR2 SVGIG (reference sequence). There are 14 residues in the CDR3.

The CDR3 loop is CASSERGGPYEQYF. Here the CDR3 DNA reads TGTGCCAGCAGTGAAAGGGGGGGGCCCTACGAGCAGTACTTC. This chain joins TRBV2 and TRBJ2-7; D possibly corresponds to TRBD2 (7 bases). CDR3 size: 14 residues. Trimming removed 2 bases from V and 2 bases from J, with 10 bases in between. The germline CDR1 and CDR2 sequences are SNHLY and FYNNEI.

The chain joins TRBV28 to TRBJ1-1, with TRBD1 identical over 9 bases. V shed 6 bases and J 5 bases; nucleotides not matched to a gene: 7. Germline CDR1 MDHEN, CDR2 SYDVKM. The CDR3 length is 14 residues. The CDR3 DNA reads as TGTGCCAGCAGGCCGACAGGGGGTGAAACTGAAGCTTTCTTT. Translated, it gives CASRPTGGETEAFF.

This chain links TRBV19 with TRBJ2-1; 8 bases map to TRBD1. Losses at the gene ends were 6 bases for V and 5 bases for J; bases not matched to a gene: 12. The CDR3 sequence is 16 residues long. Germline CDR1 is LNHDA and CDR2 is SQIVND (reference sequence). The CDR3 sequence is CASRRQGNAVDNEQFF. CDR3 nucleotide sequence: TGTGCCAGTAGACGACAGGGGAACGCGGTCGACAATGAGCAGTTCTTC.

In DNA form, the CDR3 reads TGCGCCAGCAGCCAAGGGACAGGGTACGGAGATACGCAGTATTTT. Protein sequence: CASSQGTGYGDTQYF. The chain links TRBV4-1 to TRBJ2-3; TRBD1 matches at 8 bases. J lost 5 bases, V lost 1 base, and 5 bases had no gene match. The CDR3 has 15 residues. In germline, CDR1 is MGHRA, CDR2 YSYEKL.

The J gene is TRBJ2-5, the V gene TRBV7-9, with D maybe TRBD2 (6 bases). The CDR3 consists of 15 residues. V gave up 5 bases and J gave up 3 bases, with 16 bases separating them. From germline, CDR1 is SEHNR and CDR2 FQNEAQ (reference sequence). The CDR3: CASSPHGTLKETQYF. DNA for the CDR3: TGTGCCAGCAGCCCCCACGGGACTTTAAAAGAGACCCAGTACTTC.

J is TRBJ1-1 and V is TRBV18, with 7 bases matching TRBD1. Germline CDR1 is KGHSH and CDR2 is LQKENI. J was trimmed by 11 bases and V by 1 base; bases with no gene match: 7. The CDR3 totals 13 residues. The CDR3 sequence is CASSPQQGLEAFF. Here the CDR3 DNA reads TGTGCCAGCTCACCACAACAGGGGTTAGAGGCTTTCTTT.

The V and J genes are TRBV3-1 (or the pseudogene TRBV3-2) and TRBJ2-1; TRBD2 aligns across 12 bases. The germline V gene encodes CDR1 LGHDT and CDR2 YNNKEL (reference sequence). V shed 0 bases, J shed 4 bases, and the junction held 1 base outside the gene matches. This CDR3 has 16 amino acids. The CDR3 sequence: CASSQEGLAGYNEQFF. CDR3 DNA: TGTGCCAGCAGCCAAGAGGGACTAGCGGGTTACAATGAGCAGTTCTTC.

The J gene is TRBJ2-5, the V gene TRBV5-4; TRBD1 might be the D (6 bases). The CDR3 has 16 residues. Germline V gives CDR1 SGHNT, CDR2 YYREEE (reference sequence). The V end was cut by 0 bases, the J end by 0 bases, with 12 bases between. The CDR3 loop is CASSLEPGEYQETQYF. The CDR3 region has the DNA TGTGCCAGCAGCTTGGAACCAGGGGAGTACCAAGAGACCCAGTACTTC.

This clone appeared a few times. The V call is TRBV5-1, the J call TRBJ2-7; weak D call: TRBD1 (6 bases). This CDR3 has 14 amino acids. Germline V gene lookup returns CDR1 SGHRS and CDR2 YFSETQ. With 0 bases removed from V and 3 bases from J, the gap between germline ends came to 10 bases. The CDR3 DNA reads TGCGCCAGCAGCTTGGGAACAGGGCGCTACGAGCAGTACTTC. This sequence encodes CASSLGTGRYEQYF. The variable domain in full, completed from reference TRBV5-1 and TRBJ2-7, reads KAGVTQTPRYLIKTRGQQVTLSCSPISGHRSVSWYQQTPGQGLQFLFEYFSETQRNKGNFPGRFSGRQFSNSRSEMNVSTLELGDSALYLCASSLGTGRYEQYFGPGTRLTVT.

This clone was seen just once. The chain couples TRBV5-5 to TRBJ2-2; the match to TRBD1 covers 7 bases. V shed 0 bases, J shed 2 bases, and the junction held 4 bases outside the gene matches. Germline CDR1 is SGHKS and CDR2 is YYEKEE (reference sequence). This CDR3 is built from 16 residues. The CDR3 region is CASSLVGQTNTGELFF. The CDR3 DNA sequence: TGTGCCAGCAGCTTGGTGGGACAGACAAACACCGGGGAGCTGTTTTTT.

This clone was seen a few times. The chain carries TRBV12-3 or TRBV12-4 and TRBJ2-5, with 7 bases identical to TRBD1. The CDR3 totals 13 residues. The V and J ends lost 8 bases and 9 bases, in that order; junction bases with no gene match: 12. The CDR3 sequence is CASGRGGLGAQYF. CDR3 DNA sequence: TGTGCCAGCGGCAGAGGGGGCTTGGGGGCCCAGTACTTC.

Here the CDR3 reads CASGPLRGRVSYEQYF. The CDR3 DNA sequence: TGTGCCAGCGGCCCCCTTAGGGGGAGGGTAAGCTACGAGCAGTACTTC. The V gene is TRBV28, the J gene TRBJ2-7; TRBD2 might be the D (7 bases). The CDR3 has 16 residues. Germline CDR1 MDHEN, CDR2 SYDVKM. The germline V and J ends were trimmed by 8 bases and 3 bases, with 23 bases remaining between them.

The CDR3 DNA is TGTGCCAGCATGTCGCCCAGCGGGTACTACGAGCAGTACTTC. Protein product: CASMSPSGYYEQYF. V gene TRBV6-6 combines with J gene TRBJ2-7, with a weak D call TRBD2 (6 bases). The germline V gene has CDR1 MNHNY and CDR2 SVGAGI (reference sequence). CDR3 size: 14 residues. V lost 7 bases and J lost 3, with 16 bases in between.

CDR3 sequence (DNA): TGTGCCAGCAGTTACTCGGGACAGGGACTTGGCTACACCTTC. It encodes CASSYSGQGLGYTF. The chain has TRBV6-5 and TRBJ1-2; 9 bases agree with TRBD1. Germline V gene lookup returns CDR1 MNHEY and CDR2 SVGAGI. The ends lost 0 bases at V and 7 bases at J; junction bases unmatched: 3. The CDR3 has 14 residues.

The chain links TRBV6-5 to TRBJ2-2; possible D gene TRBD2, 7 bases. The CDR3 is 13 residues long. V was shortened by 10 bases and J by 6 bases, with 15 bases between the two germline ends. Per the germline V gene, CDR1 is MNHEY and CDR2 is SVGAGI. CDR3 nucleotides: TGTGCCACAAGGGGGGGGACCCCCGGGGAGCTGTTTTTT. This gives the protein CATRGGTPGELFF.

This clone was picked up one time. As DNA, the CDR3 is TGTGCCAGCAGCTTGGACAGATACTACAATGAGCAGTTCTTC. This translates into CASSLDRYYNEQFF. V and J are TRBV5-4 and TRBJ2-1; D is ambiguous. V was pared by 0 bases and J by 3 bases, with 7 bases between. The CDR3 has 14 residues. Germline CDR1 reads SGHNT; CDR2 reads YYREEE (reference sequence).

V usage is TRBV6-6 and J usage is TRBJ1-3, with 8 bases that match TRBD1. CDR3 size: 16 residues. CDR1 is MNHNY and CDR2 is SVGAGI in the germline V gene (reference sequence). The trim removed 7 bases at V and 0 bases at J, leaving 8 bases unmatched. DNA for the CDR3: TGTGCCAGCAACTTGCTTGGGACAGGCTCTGGAAACACCATATATTTT. Translating it yields CASNLLGTGSGNTIYF.

The chain couples TRBV18 to TRBJ1-2, with D possibly matching TRBD1 (5 bases). This CDR3 is 13 amino acids long. The V and J ends lost 2 bases and 2 bases respectively, with 6 bases between them. Germline V gene lookup returns CDR1 KGHSH and CDR2 LQKENI. The CDR3 spells CASSPAGNYGYTF. CDR3 DNA sequence: TGTGCCAGCTCACCAGCAGGGAACTATGGCTACACCTTC. Drawing the rest from reference TRBV18 and TRBJ1-2, the complete variable domain is NAGVMQNPRHLVRRRGQEARLRCSPMKGHSHVYWYRQLPEEGLKFMVYLQKENIIDESGMPKERFSAEFPKEGPSILRIQQVVRGDSAAYFCASSPAGNYGYTFGSGTRLTVV.

This clone was detected only once. A read error is possible here, since a much larger clone lies one base away. The J gene is TRBJ2-3, the V gene TRBV12-3 or TRBV12-4; D is unresolved. The CDR3 spans 12 residues. Deletions cut 3 bases from V and 5 bases from J, with 6 bases between. In nucleotides, the CDR3 is TGTGCCAGCAGTTTTCTCAGAGATACGCAGTATTTT. It codes for CASSFLRDTQYF.

V and J are TRBV2 and TRBJ1-1; D is unresolved. This CDR3 contains 13 residues. In germline, CDR1 is SNHLY, CDR2 FYNNEI. Trimming removed 6 bases from V and 5 bases from J, with 13 bases in between. CDR3 DNA sequence: TGTGCCAGCAGCCCTTTCCGGGAGACTGAAGCTTTCTTT. Translated, it gives CASSPFRETEAFF.

The chain recombines TRBV5-5 with TRBJ2-1, with 9 bases lining up with TRBD2. This CDR3 has 18 amino acids. CDR1 SGHKS and CDR2 YYEKEE come from the germline V gene (reference sequence). V lost 0 bases, J lost 0 bases, and 7 bases stayed unmatched. In DNA form, the CDR3 reads TGTGCCAGCAGCTTGGGACTAGCGGTTATCAGCTCCTACAATGAGCAGTTCTTC. The encoded protein is CASSLGLAVISSYNEQFF.

The chain carries TRBV5-4 and TRBJ2-1, with TRBD1 matching over 10 bases. The junction had 10 bases not matched to a gene; V was cut back by 9 bases and J by 4 bases. Germline assignment: CDR1 SGHNT and CDR2 YYREEE (reference sequence). The CDR3 is 15 residues long. The CDR3 coding sequence is TGTGCCACCCAAAAGGACAGGGGGGAGTACAATGAGCAGTTCTTC. This translates into CATQKDRGEYNEQFF.

The chain couples TRBV10-3 to TRBJ2-7, with TRBD2 identical over 12 bases. Per germline, CDR1 ENHRY and CDR2 SYGVKD. The CDR3 consists of 14 residues. Trimming removed 8 bases from V and 4 bases from J; junction bases left unmatched: 6. The CDR3 region has the DNA TGTGCCATCGGGCTAGCGGGAGGGCTTTACGAGCAGTACTTC. As protein: CAIGLAGGLYEQYF.